This T cell receptor (beta chain) was observed in a study of PD-1 blockade in classical Hodgkin lymphoma. On the study more broadly: Nivolumab was administered to patients intravenously at 3 mg/kg every 2 weeks.

This table comes from immunoSEQ multiplex PCR, and its TCRdb copy is limited to in-frame clones, with some not included. The sample lists over 10,000 clones; around nine tenths were seen once. Comments on this clone: The antigen remains undetermined.

Findings and limits, study-wide: Diversity similar to that of newly diagnosed patients was seen at baseline in complete responders.

Germline CDR1 and CDR2: SGHTA and FQGNSA. V was pared by 2 bases and J by 10 bases, with 14 bases between. This CDR3 is built from 13 residues. Specified time point: cycle 4 day 1 (C4D1), after less than seven weeks of nivolumab. Relapses following autologous stem cell transplantation were seen in all patients, with brentuximab vedotin exposure varying. CD4+ T cells were purified from thawed PBMCs by magnetic negative selection. The chain is built from TRBV7-2 and TRBJ1-1, with TRBD1 as a possible D gene (5 bases). This specimen consisted of CD4+ T cells from blood, obtained before the fourth cycle of nivolumab. The sequence was collected from a human donor with classical Hodgkin lymphoma. This chain's CDR3 is CASSLNWRGVAFF. The CDR3 DNA reads TGTGCCAGCAGCTTAAATTGGAGAGGGGTAGCTTTCTTT.